This T cell receptor beta chain was identified in a study of somatic mutations in cytotoxic T cells in rheumatoid arthritis. Study-wide context: The authors flow-sorted some V beta antibody-stained T-cell populations at nearly 100% purity, including V beta1+ cells that they sequenced for TCRB.

Study-level points and caveats: The identity of the antigens targeted by the expanded CD8+ clones remained unknown. The top CD8+ clone topped 20% of CD8+ cells in about an eighth of the roughly 60 patients.

Per the original data handling: Published virus-specific TCRB sequences were rarely matched by patient CD8+ clones larger than 1%. Repertoires were generated with immunoSEQ multiplex PCR, while TCRdb's copy carries only in-frame clones and drops some. That table gives V, J and clone size, and the DNA gave D and trimming. The sample lists fewer than 5,000 clones; about two thirds were seen once. A note on this clone: Its antigen remains unknown.

Specimen: CD8+ T cells sorted from blood. This receptor was identified in an adult with rheumatoid arthritis.

DNA of the CDR3: TGCGCCAGCAGCTTGGCCGTCGGGGGGCGAACCAAAAACATTCAGTACTTC. Amino acid sequence: CASSLAVGGRTKNIQYF. This chain joins TRBV5-1 and TRBJ2-4, with D perhaps TRBD2 (7 bases). Deletions cut 0 bases from V and 2 bases from J, with 15 bases between. The CDR3 consists of 17 residues. Germline assignment: CDR1 SGHRS and CDR2 YFSETQ.